Listed here are 5 T cell receptor beta chains from one sample, sequenced in a study of identifying expanded T cells in peripheral blood. Generated by immunoSEQ multiplex PCR, the TCRdb table keeps only in-frame clones and is missing some. The table lists roughly 56,000 clones, about 83% of them singletons. The sequenced sample was blood. The receptor set was obtained from a person aged 18 to 75 in good health.

V gene TRBV5-4 combines with J gene TRBJ1-2; D call uncertain. Germline V gene lookup returns CDR1 SGHNT and CDR2 YYREEE (reference sequence). The V gene lost 4 bases and the J gene lost 0 bases, with 10 bases spanning the gap. The CDR3 length is 14 residues. CDR3 DNA: TGTGCCAGCAGCCCCCCGGGCCCTAACTATGGCTACACCTTC. Its protein is CASSPPGPNYGYTF.

The rearrangement joins TRBV11-3 to TRBJ2-2; D not certain. V lost 0 bases and J 6 bases, leaving 5 bases between the germline ends. Germline CDR1 reads SGHNT; CDR2 reads YENEEA. CDR3 size: 13 residues. CDR3: CASSLDEAGELFF. CDR3 nucleotides: TGTGCCAGCAGCTTAGATGAAGCCGGGGAGCTGTTTTTT.

V usage is TRBV7-2 and J usage is TRBJ2-1; TRBD2 agrees at 10 bases. Germline V gene sequence: CDR1 SGHTA, CDR2 FQGNSA. CDR3 length: 16 residues. V shed 4 bases, J shed 0 bases, and the junction held 3 bases outside the gene matches. For the CDR3, the DNA is TGTGCCAGCAGCTCACTAGCGGGGTACTCCTACAATGAGCAGTTCTTC. Translation gives CASSSLAGYSYNEQFF. Variable domain in full (rest from reference TRBV7-2 and TRBJ2-1): GAGVSQSPSNKVTEKGKDVELRCDPISGHTALYWYRQSLGQGLEFLIYFQGNSAPDKSGLPSDRFSAERTGGSVSTLTIQRTQQEDSAVYLCASSSLAGYSYNEQFFGPGTRLTVL.

CDR3 sequence: CASSLVADPWEKLFF. CDR3 DNA sequence: TGTGCCAGCAGCTTAGTGGCTGACCCTTGGGAAAAACTGTTTTTT. The chain joins TRBV7-7 to TRBJ1-4; D not certain. The CDR3 contains 15 residues. In germline, CDR1 is SSHAT, CDR2 FNYEAQ (reference sequence). V lost 1 base to trimming and J lost 8 bases, with 14 bases between them.

This clone appeared a few times. The chain uses TRBV5-4 and TRBJ2-2; 9 bases are a match to TRBD2. The CDR3 has 17 amino acids. Per germline, CDR1 SGHNT and CDR2 YYREEE (reference sequence). V gave up 3 bases and J gave up 6 bases; unmatched junction bases: 12. Here the CDR3 reads CASSSGPRGGEAGELFF. For the CDR3, the DNA is TGTGCCAGCAGCTCCGGCCCTCGCGGGGGGGAGGCCGGGGAGCTGTTTTTT.